This is a list of T cell receptor beta chains from one sample in a study of cytomegalovirus exposure and HLA in healthy donors. This table comes from immunoSEQ multiplex PCR, and its TCRdb copy is limited to in-frame clones, with some not included. The table lists some 180,000 clones, about 80% of them singletons. Sequencing was carried out using PBMCs. The receptors stem from a woman in her sixties or seventies in good health and CMV-seropositive. CDR3s include the opening cysteine and the closing phenylalanine or tryptophan.

cdr3_aa: CAWSLNRGANGYTF
v_call: TRBV30

cdr3_aa: CASSLGEAETQYF
v_call: TRBV5-1

cdr3_aa: CASSMEEVSYNEQFF
v_call: TRBV2

cdr3_aa: CASSLVQPSGGAYNEQFF
v_call: TRBV7-8

cdr3_aa: CAWSTRGRGNQPQHF
v_call: TRBV30

cdr3_aa: CSGATANYGYTF
v_call: TRBV29-1

cdr3_aa: CASSLQGRGQPQHF
v_call: TRBV2

cdr3_aa: CASSPRNRAYGYTF
v_call: TRBV9

cdr3_aa: CASSSGLPPAQGRSEQYF
v_call: TRBV27

cdr3_aa: CASSQESQGNQPQHF
v_call: TRBV4-2

cdr3_aa: CASSFSSGLPDTQYF
v_call: TRBV6-5

cdr3_aa: CASSFKGGNEQFF
v_call: TRBV7-2

cdr3_aa: CASSLGKAGALTDTQYF
v_call: TRBV11-3

cdr3_aa: CASSPTPGLIYEQFF
v_call: TRBV4-1

cdr3_aa: CASSLSQGEQPQHF
v_call: TRBV7-9

cdr3_aa: CASRAGTESYEQYF
v_call: TRBV6-6

cdr3_aa: CAWVREGGLEFEQFF
v_call: TRBV30

cdr3_aa: CASSLLQGVREKLFF
v_call: TRBV28

cdr3_aa: CASSPWTGDTQYF
v_call: TRBV28

cdr3_aa: CASSFQTGELFF
v_call: TRBV28

cdr3_aa: CASVTGQRNTIYF
v_call: TRBV6-1

cdr3_aa: CASRSKRGYTF
v_call: TRBV6-5

cdr3_aa: CASSSLGTGPNTEAFF
v_call: TRBV25-1

cdr3_aa: CASSQDRGQSLAKNSQYF
v_call: TRBV4-1

cdr3_aa: CASSVAGVARDEQFF
v_call: TRBV9

cdr3_aa: CASSLGQGSTDTQYF
v_call: TRBV5-4

cdr3_aa: CASMALAGLTRITGELFF
v_call: TRBV2

cdr3_aa: CASSSVTGAEAYGYTF
v_call: TRBV7-9

cdr3_aa: CASSVGAGDFNEQFF
v_call: TRBV9

cdr3_aa: CAISDPGTGGTEAFF
v_call: TRBV10-3

cdr3_aa: CAYQAPEGITEAFF
v_call: TRBV5-4

cdr3_aa: CASSQVSGSNEQYF
v_call: TRBV19

cdr3_aa: CASSLGVQDYEKLFF
v_call: TRBV5-5

cdr3_aa: CASSRTGQGAIAANIQYF
v_call: TRBV28